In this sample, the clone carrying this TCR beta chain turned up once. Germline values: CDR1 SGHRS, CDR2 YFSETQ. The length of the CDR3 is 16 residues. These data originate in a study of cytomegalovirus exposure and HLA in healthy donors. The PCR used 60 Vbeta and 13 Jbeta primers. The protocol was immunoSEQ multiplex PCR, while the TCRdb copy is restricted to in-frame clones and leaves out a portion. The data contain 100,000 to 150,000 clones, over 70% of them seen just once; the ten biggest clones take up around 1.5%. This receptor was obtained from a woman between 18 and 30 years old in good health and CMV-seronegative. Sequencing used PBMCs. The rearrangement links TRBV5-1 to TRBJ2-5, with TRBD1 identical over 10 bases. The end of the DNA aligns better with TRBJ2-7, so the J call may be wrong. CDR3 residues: CASSSRQGARFHEQYF. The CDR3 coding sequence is TGCGCCAGCAGCTCAAGACAGGGGGCTCGTTTCCACGAGCAGTACTTC.